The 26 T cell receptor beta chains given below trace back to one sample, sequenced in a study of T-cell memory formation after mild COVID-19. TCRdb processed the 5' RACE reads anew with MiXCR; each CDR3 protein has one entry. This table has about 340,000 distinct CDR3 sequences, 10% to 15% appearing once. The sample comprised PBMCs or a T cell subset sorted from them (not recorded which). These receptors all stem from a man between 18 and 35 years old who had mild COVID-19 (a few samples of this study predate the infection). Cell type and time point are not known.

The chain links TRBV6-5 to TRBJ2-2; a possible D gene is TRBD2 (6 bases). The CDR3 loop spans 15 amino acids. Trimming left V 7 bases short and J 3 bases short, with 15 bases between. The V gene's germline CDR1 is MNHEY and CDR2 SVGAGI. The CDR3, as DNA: TGTGCCAGCACCTTACGGGGGTATGACACCGGGGAGCTGTTTTTT. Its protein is CASTLRGYDTGELFF.

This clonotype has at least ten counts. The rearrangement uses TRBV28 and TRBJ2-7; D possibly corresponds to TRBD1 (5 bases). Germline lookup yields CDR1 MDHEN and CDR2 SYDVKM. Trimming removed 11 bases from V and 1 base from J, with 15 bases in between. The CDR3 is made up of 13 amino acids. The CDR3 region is CAVDSPRSYEQYV. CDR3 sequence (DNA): TGTGCCGTAGACAGCCCTAGATCCTACGAGCAGTACGTC.

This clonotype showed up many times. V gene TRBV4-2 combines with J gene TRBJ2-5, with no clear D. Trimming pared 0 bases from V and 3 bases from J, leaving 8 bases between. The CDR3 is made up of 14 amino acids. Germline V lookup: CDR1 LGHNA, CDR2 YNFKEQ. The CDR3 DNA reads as TGTGCCAGCAGCCAAGAGGGTACCGAAGAGACCCAGTACTTC. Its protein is CASSQEGTEETQYF.

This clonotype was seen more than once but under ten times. CDR3 nucleotide sequence: TGCAGTGCTAGGGGACGATTCTCTGGAAACACCATATATTTT. Its protein is CSARGRFSGNTIYF. This chain uses TRBV20-1 with TRBJ1-3; D may be TRBD1 (5 bases). The CDR3 covers 14 residues. The germline V and J ends were trimmed by 3 bases and 0 bases, with 9 bases remaining between them. CDR1 and CDR2 (germline): DFQATT, SNEGSKA (reference sequence).

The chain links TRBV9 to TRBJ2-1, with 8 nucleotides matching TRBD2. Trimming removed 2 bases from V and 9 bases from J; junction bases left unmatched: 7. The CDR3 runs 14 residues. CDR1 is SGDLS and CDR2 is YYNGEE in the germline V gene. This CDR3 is CASSVPGGQSEQFF. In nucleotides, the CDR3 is TGTGCCAGCAGCGTTCCGGGGGGGCAGAGTGAGCAGTTCTTC. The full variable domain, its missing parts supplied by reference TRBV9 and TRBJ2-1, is DSGVTQTPKHLITATGQRVTLRCSPRSGDLSVYWYQQSLDQGLQFLIQYYNGEERAKGNILERFSAQQFPDLHSELNLSSLELGDSALYFCASSVPGGQSEQFFGPGTRLTVL.

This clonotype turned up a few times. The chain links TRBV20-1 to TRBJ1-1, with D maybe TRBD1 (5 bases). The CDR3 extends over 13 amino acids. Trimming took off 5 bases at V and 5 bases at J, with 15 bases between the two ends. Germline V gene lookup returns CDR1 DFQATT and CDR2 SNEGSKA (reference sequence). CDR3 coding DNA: TGCAGTGCTCGCGACGGGGGAAGGACTGAAGCTTTCTTT. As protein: CSARDGGRTEAFF.

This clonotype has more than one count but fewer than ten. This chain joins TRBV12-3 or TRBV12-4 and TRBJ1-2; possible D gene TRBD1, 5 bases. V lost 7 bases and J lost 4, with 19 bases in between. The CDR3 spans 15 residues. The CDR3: CASTSPGPGSYGYTF. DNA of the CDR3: TGTGCCAGCACCTCCCCGGGACCGGGCTCCTATGGCTACACCTTC.

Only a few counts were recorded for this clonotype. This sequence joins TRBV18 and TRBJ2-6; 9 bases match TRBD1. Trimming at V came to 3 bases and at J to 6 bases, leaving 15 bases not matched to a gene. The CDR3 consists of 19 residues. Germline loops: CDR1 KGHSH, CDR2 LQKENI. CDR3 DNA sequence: TGTGCCAGCTCACCGGGGACAGGGCGGCTCTCTCTCTCGGCCAACGTCCTGACTTTC. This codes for CASSPGTGRLSLSANVLTF.

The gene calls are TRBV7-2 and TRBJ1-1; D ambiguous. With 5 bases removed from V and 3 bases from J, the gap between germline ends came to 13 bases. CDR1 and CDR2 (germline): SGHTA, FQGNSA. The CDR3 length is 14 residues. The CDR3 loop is CASSQFGVDTEAFF. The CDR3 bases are TGTGCCAGCAGCCAATTTGGGGTGGACACTGAAGCTTTCTTT.

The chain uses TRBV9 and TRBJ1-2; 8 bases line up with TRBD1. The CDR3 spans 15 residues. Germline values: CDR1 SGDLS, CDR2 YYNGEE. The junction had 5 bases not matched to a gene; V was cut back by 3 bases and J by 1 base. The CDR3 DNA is TGTGCCAGCAGCGCGGACAGGGCGGGTAACTATGGCTACACCTTC. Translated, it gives CASSADRAGNYGYTF.

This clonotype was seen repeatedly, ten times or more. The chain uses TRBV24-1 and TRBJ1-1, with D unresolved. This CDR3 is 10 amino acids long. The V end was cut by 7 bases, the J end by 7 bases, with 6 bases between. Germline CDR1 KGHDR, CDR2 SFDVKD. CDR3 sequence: CATRFGEAFF. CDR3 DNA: TGTGCCACCAGATTCGGTGAAGCTTTCTTT.

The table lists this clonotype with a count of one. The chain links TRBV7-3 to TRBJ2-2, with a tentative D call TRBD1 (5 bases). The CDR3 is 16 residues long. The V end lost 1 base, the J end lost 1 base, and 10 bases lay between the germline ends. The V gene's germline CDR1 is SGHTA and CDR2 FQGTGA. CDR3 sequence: CASSLSDRLNTGELFF. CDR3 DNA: TGTGCCAGCAGCTTAAGTGACAGATTGAACACCGGGGAGCTGTTTTTT.

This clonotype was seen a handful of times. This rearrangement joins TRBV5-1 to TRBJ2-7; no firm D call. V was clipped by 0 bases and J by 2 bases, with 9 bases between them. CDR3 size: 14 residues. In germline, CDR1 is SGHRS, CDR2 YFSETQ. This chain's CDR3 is CASSLGQRTYEQYF. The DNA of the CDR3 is TGCGCCAGCAGCTTGGGGCAGCGAACCTACGAGCAGTACTTC.

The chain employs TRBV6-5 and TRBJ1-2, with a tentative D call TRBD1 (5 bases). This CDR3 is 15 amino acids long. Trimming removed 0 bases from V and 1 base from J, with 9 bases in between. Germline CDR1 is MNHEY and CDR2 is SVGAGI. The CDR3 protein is CASSYSRGSNYGYTF. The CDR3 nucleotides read TGTGCCAGCAGTTACTCAAGGGGTAGTAACTATGGCTACACCTTC.

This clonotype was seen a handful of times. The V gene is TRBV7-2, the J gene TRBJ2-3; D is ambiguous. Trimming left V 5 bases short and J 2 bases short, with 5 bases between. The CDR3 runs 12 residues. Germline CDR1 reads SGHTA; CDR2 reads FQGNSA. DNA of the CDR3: TGTGCCAGCAGCCATAACACAGATACGCAGTATTTT. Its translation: CASSHNTDTQYF.

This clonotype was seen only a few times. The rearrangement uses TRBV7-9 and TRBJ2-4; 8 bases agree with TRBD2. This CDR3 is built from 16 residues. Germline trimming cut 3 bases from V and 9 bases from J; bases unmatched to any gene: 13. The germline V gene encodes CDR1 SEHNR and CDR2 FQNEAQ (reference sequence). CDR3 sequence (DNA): TGTGCCAGCAGCTTTAGCGGGGCTGGGACCCCTTTCATTCAGTACTTC. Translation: CASSFSGAGTPFIQYF.

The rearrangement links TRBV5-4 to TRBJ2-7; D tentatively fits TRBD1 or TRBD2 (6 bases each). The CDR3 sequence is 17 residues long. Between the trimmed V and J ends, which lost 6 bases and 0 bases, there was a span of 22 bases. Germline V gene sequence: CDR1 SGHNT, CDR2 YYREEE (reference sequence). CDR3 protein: CASTLEGDTRTSYEQYF. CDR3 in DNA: TGTGCCAGCACCCTGGAGGGGGACACCAGGACCTCCTACGAGCAGTACTTC. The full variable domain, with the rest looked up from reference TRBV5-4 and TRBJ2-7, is ETGVTQSPTHLIKTRGQQVTLRCSSQSGHNTVSWYQQALGQGPQFIFQYYREEENGRGNFPPRFSGLQFPNYSSELNVNALELDDSALYLCASTLEGDTRTSYEQYFGPGTRLTVT.

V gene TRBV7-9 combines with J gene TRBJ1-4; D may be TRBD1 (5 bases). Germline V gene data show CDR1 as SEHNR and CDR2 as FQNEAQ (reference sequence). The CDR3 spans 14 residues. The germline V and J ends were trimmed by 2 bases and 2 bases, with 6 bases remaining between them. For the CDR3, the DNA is TGTGCCAGCAGCTTATGGGGGACTAATGAAAAACTGTTTTTT. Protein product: CASSLWGTNEKLFF.

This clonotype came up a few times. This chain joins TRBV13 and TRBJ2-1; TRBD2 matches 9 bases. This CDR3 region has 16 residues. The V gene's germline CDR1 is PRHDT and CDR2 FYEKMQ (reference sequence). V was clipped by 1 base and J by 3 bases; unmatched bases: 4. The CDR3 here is CASSLVASGVYNEQFF. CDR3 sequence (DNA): TGTGCCAGCAGCTTAGTTGCTAGCGGGGTCTACAATGAGCAGTTCTTC.

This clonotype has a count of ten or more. The CDR3 DNA reads as TGTGCCAGCAGCAAGGTGGAGGGGACTTATAGCAATCAGCCCCAGCATTTT. Protein: CASSKVEGTYSNQPQHF. The chain joins TRBV7-8 to TRBJ1-5; weak D call: TRBD1 (5 bases). The germline V and J ends were trimmed by 5 bases and 0 bases, with 17 bases remaining between them. The V gene's germline CDR1 is SGHVS and CDR2 FQNEAQ. The CDR3 totals 17 residues.

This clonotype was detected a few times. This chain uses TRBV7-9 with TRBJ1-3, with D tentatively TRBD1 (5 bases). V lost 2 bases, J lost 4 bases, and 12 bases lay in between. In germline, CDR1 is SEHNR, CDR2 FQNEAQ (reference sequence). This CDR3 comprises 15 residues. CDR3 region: CASSLNKGRGNTIYF. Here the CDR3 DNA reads TGTGCCAGCAGCTTAAATAAGGGGCGCGGAAACACCATATATTTT.

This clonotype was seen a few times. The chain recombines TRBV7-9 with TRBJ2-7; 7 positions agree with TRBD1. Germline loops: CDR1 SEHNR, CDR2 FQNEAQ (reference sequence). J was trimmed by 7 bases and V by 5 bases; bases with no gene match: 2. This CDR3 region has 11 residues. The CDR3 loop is CASSVGQEQYF. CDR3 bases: TGTGCCAGCAGCGTGGGACAGGAGCAGTACTTC. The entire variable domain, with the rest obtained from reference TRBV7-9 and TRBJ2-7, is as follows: DTGVSQNPRHKITKRGQNVTFRCDPISEHNRLYWYRQTLGQGPEFLTYFQNEAQLEKSRLLSDRFSAERPKGSFSTLEIQRTEQGDSAMYLCASSVGQEQYFGPGTRLTVT.

CDR3 sequence reads: CAISERTGASPLHF. The CDR3 DNA reads TGTGCCATCAGTGAGAGGACGGGCGCTTCACCCCTCCACTTT. The V gene is TRBV10-3, the J gene TRBJ1-6, with D unresolved. The germline CDR1 and CDR2 sequences are ENHRY and SYGVKD. CDR3 length: 14 amino acids. Trimming shortened V by 2 bases and J by 9 bases, and 11 bases separated the two germline ends.

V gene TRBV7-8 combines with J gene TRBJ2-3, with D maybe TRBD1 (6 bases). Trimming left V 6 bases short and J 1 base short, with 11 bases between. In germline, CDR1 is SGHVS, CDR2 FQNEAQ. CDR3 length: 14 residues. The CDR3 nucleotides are TGTGCCAGCAGGCCAGGGGTCGGCACAGATACGCAGTATTTT. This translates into CASRPGVGTDTQYF.

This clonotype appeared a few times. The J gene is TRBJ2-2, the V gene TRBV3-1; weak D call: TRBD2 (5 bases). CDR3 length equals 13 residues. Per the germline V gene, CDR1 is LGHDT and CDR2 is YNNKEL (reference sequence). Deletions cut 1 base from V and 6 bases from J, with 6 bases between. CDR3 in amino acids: CASSQGTPGELFF. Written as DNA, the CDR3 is TGTGCCAGCAGCCAAGGGACTCCCGGGGAGCTGTTTTTT.

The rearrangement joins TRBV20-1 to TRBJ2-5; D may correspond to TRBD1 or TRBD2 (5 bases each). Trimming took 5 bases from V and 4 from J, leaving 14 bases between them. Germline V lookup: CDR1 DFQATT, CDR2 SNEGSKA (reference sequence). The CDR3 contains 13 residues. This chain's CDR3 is CSAPIVGGETQYF. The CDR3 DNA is TGCAGTGCTCCAATCGTTGGGGGAGAGACCCAGTACTTC.